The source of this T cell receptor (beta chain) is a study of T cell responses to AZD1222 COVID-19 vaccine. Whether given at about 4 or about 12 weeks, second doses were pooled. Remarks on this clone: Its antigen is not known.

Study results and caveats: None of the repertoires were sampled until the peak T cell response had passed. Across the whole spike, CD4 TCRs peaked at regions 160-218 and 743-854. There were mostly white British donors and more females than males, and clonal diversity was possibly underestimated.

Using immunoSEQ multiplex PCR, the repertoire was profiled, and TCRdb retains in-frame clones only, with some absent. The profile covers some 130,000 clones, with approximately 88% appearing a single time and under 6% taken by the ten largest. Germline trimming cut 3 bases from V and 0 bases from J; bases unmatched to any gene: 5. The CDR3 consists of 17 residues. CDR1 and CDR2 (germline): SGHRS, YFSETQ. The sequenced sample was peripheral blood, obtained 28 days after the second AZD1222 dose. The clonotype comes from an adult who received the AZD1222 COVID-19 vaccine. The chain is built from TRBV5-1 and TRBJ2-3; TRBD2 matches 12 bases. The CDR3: CASSSWTSGISTDTQYF. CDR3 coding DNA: TGCGCCAGCAGCTCTTGGACTAGCGGGATCAGCACAGATACGCAGTATTTT.